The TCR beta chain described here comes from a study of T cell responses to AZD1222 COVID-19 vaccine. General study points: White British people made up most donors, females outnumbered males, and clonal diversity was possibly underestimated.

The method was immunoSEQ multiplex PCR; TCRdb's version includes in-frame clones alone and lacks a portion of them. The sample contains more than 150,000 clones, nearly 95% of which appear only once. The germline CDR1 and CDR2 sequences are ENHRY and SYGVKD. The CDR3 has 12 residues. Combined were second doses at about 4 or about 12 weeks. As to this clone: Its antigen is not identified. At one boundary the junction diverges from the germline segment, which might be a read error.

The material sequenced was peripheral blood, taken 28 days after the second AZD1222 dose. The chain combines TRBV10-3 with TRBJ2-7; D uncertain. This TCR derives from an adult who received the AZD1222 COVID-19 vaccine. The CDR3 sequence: CAISESPFELYF. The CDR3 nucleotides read TGTGCCATCAGTGAGTCGCCATTTGAGCTGTACTTC.